A selection of T cell receptor beta chains follows, all from one sample in a study of blood T cell repertoires in COVID-19. TCRdb keeps only in-frame clones here, not all; method: immunoSEQ multiplex PCR. This table holds hundreds of thousands of clones, 82% found once. What was sequenced was peripheral blood. The receptors were gathered from an elderly woman with acute or convalescent COVID-19. The CDR3 runs from the conserved cysteine through the conserved F or W. Fields, in order: D gene, clone size, V gene, J gene, CDR3 DNA, CDR3 protein. The D gene is left open where the match is weak. Clone size is not always given. Where it is, it says once, few, many or a class for expanded clones.

TRBD2	NA	TRBV4-1	TRBJ2-3	TGCGCCAGCAGCCAACTAGCGGGGGGTGTAGATACGCAGTATTTT	CASSQLAGGVDTQYF
NA	NA	TRBV6-6	TRBJ2-7	TGTGCCAGCAGTTACTCAGGGGTTCCCGAGCAGTACTTC	CASSYSGVPEQYF
NA	NA	TRBV7-9	TRBJ2-2	TGTGCCAGCAGCGCAGGGTTAAGCACCGGGGAGCTGTTTTTT	CASSAGLSTGELFF
TRBD1	once	TRBV7-2	TRBJ1-1	TGTGCCAGCAGCTTAGCGTTACAGGGGGTCGCTGAAGCTTTCTTT	CASSLALQGVAEAFF
NA	NA	TRBV7-9	TRBJ1-5	TGTGCCAGCAGCTTAGGGGGGGGCAATCAGCCCCAGCATTTT	CASSLGGGNQPQHF
NA	NA	TRBV20-1	TRBJ2-3	TGCAGCCCGGCGGTAGATACGCAGTATTTT	CSPAVDTQYF
NA	NA	TRBV9	TRBJ1-1	TGTGCCAGCAGCCAACGCGGGGGTTTGTCTGAAGCTTTCTTT	CASSQRGGLSEAFF
NA	NA	TRBV7-7	TRBJ2-2	TGTGCTAGCAGCTTAGCAGGCGAGGCGGGCACCGGGGAGCTGTTTTTT	CASSLAGEAGTGELFF
TRBD1	NA	TRBV10-2	TRBJ2-1	TGCGCCAGCAGCCCCGCCCCCAGGGGGAATGAGCAGTTCTTC	CASSPAPRGNEQFF
NA	few	TRBV28	TRBJ1-1	TGTGCCAGCAGTATAGCTACAGGTGAAGCTTTCTTT	CASSIATGEAFF
TRBD1	NA	TRBV5-1	TRBJ1-4	TGCGCCAGCAGCAACCGGGACAGATCAACTAATGAAAAACTGTTTTTT	CASSNRDRSTNEKLFF
NA	NA	TRBV28	TRBJ1-2	TGTGCCAGCAGGCGGGGTAGGGGCTCTAACTATGGCTACACCTTC	CASRRGRGSNYGYTF
NA	NA	TRBV9	TRBJ1-1	TGTGCCAGCAGCCGAGGGGGACTGAACACTGAAGCTTTCTTT	CASSRGGLNTEAFF
NA	NA	TRBV10-3	TRBJ1-5	TGTGCCATCAGTGAGTCTCGGGGGAATCAGCCCCAGCATTTT	CAISESRGNQPQHF
TRBD1	NA	TRBV18	TRBJ1-2	TGTGCCAGCTCACCACCGACAGGGTATGGCTACACCTTC	CASSPPTGYGYTF
NA	once	TRBV6-5	TRBJ1-2	TGTGCCAGCAGTTATAGGGCGGTAGGGGCCTATGGCTACACCTTC	CASSYRAVGAYGYTF
TRBD2	once	TRBV7-6	TRBJ2-3	TGTGCCAGCAGCCCTCTAGCGGGGGCTGGCACAGATACGCAGTATTTT	CASSPLAGAGTDTQYF
NA	NA	TRBV4-1	TRBJ1-2	TGCGCCAGCAGCCAAGAATCAGGAAGGCGGGGAGGTGGCTACACCTTC	CASSQESGRRGGGYTF
NA	few	TRBV11-3	TRBJ2-7	TGTGCCAGCAGCCCAAGCACAGAAGACTACGAGCAGTACTTC	CASSPSTEDYEQYF
TRBD1	NA	TRBV10-3	TRBJ1-1	TGTGCCATCAGTGACCTCACAGGGGGCACTGAAGCTTTCTTT	CAISDLTGGTEAFF